This T cell receptor beta chain stems from a study of T-cell memory formation after mild COVID-19. Study background: There were largely donor-specific TCR clusters.

Study conclusions and caveats: CD8+ contracting clones occupied EMRA, while CD4+ ones occupied mainly CM and EM.

TCRdb processed the 5' RACE reads anew with MiXCR; each CDR3 protein has one entry. Found here are 350,000 or so distinct CDR3 sequences, 20% to 25% of them singletons; the top ten hold around 20%. This clonotype showed up just a few times. The antigen is undetermined. This CDR3 has 16 amino acids. Germline values: CDR1 SGHRS, CDR2 YFSETQ. The ends were cut back, 1 base at V and 5 bases at J, with 17 bases in the middle. The gene calls are TRBV5-1 and TRBJ2-3; possibly TRBD1 or TRBD2 for D (5 bases each). This TCR came from a man aged 18-30 years who had mild COVID-19 (a few samples of this study predate the infection). Cell type and time point are not known. What was sequenced was PBMCs or a T cell subset sorted from them (not recorded which). This chain's CDR3 is CASSLTRDPGGDTQYF. The CDR3 DNA reads as TGCGCCAGCAGCTTGACGAGGGACCCAGGAGGAGATACGCAGTATTTT.